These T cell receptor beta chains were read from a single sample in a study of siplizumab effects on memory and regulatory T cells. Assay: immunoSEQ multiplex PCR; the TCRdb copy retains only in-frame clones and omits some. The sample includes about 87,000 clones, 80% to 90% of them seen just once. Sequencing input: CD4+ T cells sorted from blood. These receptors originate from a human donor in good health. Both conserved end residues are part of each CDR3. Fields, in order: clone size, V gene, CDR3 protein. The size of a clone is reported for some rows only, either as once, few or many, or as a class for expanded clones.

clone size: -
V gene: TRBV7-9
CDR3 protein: CASSFVAGVGTDTQYF

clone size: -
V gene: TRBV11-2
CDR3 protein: CASSLGRGLNTGELFF

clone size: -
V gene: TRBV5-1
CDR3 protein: CASSLVLGRKPANTEAFF

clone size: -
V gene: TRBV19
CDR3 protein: CASSTEQGARYGYTF

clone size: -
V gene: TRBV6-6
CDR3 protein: CASSYSRTGVNTEAFF

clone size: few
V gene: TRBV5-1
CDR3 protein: CASSRQTFTDTQYF

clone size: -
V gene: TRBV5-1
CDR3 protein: CASSLDSGRDTQYF

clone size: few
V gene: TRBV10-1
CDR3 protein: CASSESPPGEQYF

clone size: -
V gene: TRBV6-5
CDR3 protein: CASSYQTSGNTIYF

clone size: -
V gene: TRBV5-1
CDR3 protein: CASSGWDRQTGELFF

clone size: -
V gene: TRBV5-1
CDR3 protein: CATWRLAGAGSYNEQFF

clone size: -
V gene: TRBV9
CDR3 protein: CASSLLSGANTGELFF

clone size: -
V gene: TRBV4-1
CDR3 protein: CASSQQISRETQYF

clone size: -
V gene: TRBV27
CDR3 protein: CASSLSGTQYF

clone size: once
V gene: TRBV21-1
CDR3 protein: CASSKERWWVEGRINYGYTF

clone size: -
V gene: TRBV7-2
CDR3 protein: CASRLETGLTEAFF

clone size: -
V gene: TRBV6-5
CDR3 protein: CASSSAGTGSYEQYF

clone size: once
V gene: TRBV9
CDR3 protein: CASSVDQGTYYGYTF

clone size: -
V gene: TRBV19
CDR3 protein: CASSIDRTTDTQYF

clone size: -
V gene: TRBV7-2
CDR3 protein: CASSSFLGGAYEQYF

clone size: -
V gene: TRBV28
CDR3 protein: CASSSRVSGNTIYF

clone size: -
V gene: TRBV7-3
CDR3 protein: CASSPDRDRNTEAFF

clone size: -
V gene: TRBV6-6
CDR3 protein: CASRSPLTSEQFF

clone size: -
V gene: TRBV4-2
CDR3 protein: CASSQDLGRENQPQHF

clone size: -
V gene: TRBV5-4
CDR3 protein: CASSPDDISPLHF

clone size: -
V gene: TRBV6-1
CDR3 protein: CASSGRRGVNTEAFF

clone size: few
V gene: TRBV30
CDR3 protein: CAWSVGSRLRTTGELFF

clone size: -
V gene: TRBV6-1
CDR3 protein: CASSEGLSFSGYTF

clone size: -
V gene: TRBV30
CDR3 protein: CAWRLAGAPDTQYF

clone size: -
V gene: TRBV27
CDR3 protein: CASSSRTGFEQYF

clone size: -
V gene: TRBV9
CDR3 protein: CASSVAGATSYNEQFF

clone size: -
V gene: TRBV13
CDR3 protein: CASSLGLQEYTGELFF

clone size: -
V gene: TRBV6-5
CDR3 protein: CASSISRANTEAFF

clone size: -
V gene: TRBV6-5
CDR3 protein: CASTQRMNTEAFF

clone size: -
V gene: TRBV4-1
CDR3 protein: CASSQEEDRGNEQYF

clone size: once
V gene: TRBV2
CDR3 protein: CASSATRDNEQFF

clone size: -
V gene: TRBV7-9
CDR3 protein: CASSRLGGWGLAHEQYF

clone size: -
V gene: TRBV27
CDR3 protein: CASSSRFSAYNEQFF

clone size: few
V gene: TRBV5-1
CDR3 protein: CASSGSWGRVVYEQYF

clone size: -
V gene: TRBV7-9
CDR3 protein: CASSLAAGAETQYF

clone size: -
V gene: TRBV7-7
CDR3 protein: CASSRDRTTGELFF